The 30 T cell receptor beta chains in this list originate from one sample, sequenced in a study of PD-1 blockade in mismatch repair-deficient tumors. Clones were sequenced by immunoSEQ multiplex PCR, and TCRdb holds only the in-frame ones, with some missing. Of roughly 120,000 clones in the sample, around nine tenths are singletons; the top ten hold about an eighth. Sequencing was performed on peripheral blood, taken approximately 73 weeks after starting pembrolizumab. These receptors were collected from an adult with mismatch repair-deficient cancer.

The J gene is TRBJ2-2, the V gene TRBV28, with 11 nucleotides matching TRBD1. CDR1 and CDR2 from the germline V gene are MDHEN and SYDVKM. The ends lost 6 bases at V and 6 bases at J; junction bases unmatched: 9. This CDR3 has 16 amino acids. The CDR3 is CASRDRDRGVAGELFF. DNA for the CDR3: TGTGCCAGCAGAGATCGGGACAGGGGGGTTGCCGGGGAGCTGTTTTTT.

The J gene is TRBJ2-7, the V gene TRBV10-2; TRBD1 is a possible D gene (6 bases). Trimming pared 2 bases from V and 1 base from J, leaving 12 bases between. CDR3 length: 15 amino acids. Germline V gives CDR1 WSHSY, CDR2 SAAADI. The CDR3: CASSEVSGASYEQYF. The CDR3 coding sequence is TGCGCCAGCAGTGAGGTGTCAGGGGCGTCCTACGAGCAGTACTTC.

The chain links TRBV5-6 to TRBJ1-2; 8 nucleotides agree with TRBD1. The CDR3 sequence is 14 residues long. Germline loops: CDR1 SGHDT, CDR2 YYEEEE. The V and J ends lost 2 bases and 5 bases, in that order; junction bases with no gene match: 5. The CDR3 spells CASSFGTGRYGYTF. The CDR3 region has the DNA TGTGCCAGCAGCTTTGGGACAGGTCGGTATGGCTACACCTTC. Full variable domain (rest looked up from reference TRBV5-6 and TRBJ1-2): DAGVTQSPTHLIKTRGQQVTLRCSPKSGHDTVSWYQQALGQGPQFIFQYYEEEERQRGNFPDRFSGHQFPNYSSELNVNALLLGDSALYLCASSFGTGRYGYTFGSGTRLTVV.

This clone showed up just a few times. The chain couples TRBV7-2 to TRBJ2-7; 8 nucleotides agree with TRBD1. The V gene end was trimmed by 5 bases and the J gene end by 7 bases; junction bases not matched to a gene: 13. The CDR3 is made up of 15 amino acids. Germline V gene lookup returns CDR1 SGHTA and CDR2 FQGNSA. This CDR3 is CASSTWGQAVWEQYF. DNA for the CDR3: TGTGCCAGCAGCACGTGGGGACAGGCGGTATGGGAGCAGTACTTC.

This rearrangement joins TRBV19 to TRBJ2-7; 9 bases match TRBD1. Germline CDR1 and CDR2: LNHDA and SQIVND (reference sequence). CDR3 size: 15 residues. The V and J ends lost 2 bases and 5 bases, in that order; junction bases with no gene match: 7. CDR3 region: CASSIRDRADNEQYF. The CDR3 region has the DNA TGTGCCAGTAGTATAAGGGACAGGGCGGACAACGAGCAGTACTTC.

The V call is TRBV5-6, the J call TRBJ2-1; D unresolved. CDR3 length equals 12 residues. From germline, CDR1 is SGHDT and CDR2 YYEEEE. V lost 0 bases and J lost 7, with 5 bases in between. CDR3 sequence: CASSLGGNEQFF. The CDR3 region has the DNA TGTGCCAGCAGCTTGGGAGGTAATGAGCAGTTCTTC.

CDR3 in amino acids: CASSVAGGGHNEQFF. As DNA, the CDR3 is TGTGCCAGCAGCGTAGCTGGGGGGGGCCACAATGAGCAGTTCTTC. This rearrangement joins TRBV9 to TRBJ2-1; perhaps TRBD2 as D (7 bases). The CDR3 length is 15 residues. The V end lost 0 bases, the J end lost 5 bases, and 12 bases lay between the germline ends. CDR1 SGDLS and CDR2 YYNGEE come from the germline V gene.

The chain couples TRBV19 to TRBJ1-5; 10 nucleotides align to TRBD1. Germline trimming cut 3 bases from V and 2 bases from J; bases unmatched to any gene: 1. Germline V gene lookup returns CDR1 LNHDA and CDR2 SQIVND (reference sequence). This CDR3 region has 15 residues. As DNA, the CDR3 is TGTGCCAGTAGTATGGGGACAGGGGGCAATCAGCCCCAGCATTTT. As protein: CASSMGTGGNQPQHF. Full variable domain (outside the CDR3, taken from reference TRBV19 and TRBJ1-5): DGGITQSPKYLFRKEGQNVTLSCEQNLNHDAMYWYRQDPGQGLRLIYYSQIVNDFQKGDIAEGYSVSREKKESFPLTVTSAQKNPTAFYLCASSMGTGGNQPQHFGDGTRLSIL.

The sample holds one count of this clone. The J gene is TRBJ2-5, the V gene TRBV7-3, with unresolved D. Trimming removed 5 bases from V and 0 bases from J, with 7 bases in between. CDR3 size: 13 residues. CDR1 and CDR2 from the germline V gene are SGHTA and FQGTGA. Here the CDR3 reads CASSPRHQETQYF. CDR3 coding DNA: TGTGCCAGCAGCCCGCGACACCAAGAGACCCAGTACTTC.

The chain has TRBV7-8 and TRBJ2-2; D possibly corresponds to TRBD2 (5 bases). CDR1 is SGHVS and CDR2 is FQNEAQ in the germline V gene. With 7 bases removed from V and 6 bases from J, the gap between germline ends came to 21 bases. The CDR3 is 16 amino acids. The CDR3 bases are TGTGCCAGCAACGTCCTTAGGGAGTGGAGTTCCGGGGAGCTGTTTTTT. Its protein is CASNVLREWSSGELFF.

The CDR3 loop reads CASAADSYNEQFF. For the CDR3, the DNA is TGTGCCTCAGCAGCTGACTCCTACAATGAGCAGTTCTTC. The rearrangement links TRBV30 to TRBJ2-1; no clear D gene. This CDR3 contains 13 residues. V dropped 7 bases and J dropped 0 bases, with 10 bases sitting between them. CDR1 is GTSNPN and CDR2 is SVGIG in the germline V gene (reference sequence).

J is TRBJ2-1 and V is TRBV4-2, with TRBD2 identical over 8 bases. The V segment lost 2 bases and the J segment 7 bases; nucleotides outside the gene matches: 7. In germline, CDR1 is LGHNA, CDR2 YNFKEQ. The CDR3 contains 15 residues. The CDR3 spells CASSQIFSGTNEQFF. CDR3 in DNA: TGTGCCAGCAGCCAAATATTTAGCGGGACTAATGAGCAGTTCTTC.

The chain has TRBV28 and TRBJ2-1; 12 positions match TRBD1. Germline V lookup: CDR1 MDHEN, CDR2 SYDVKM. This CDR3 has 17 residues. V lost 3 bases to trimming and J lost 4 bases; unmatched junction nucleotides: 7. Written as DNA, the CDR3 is TGTGCCAGCAGTTTCTGGGGGGACAGGGGGCTTTACAATGAGCAGTTCTTC. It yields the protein CASSFWGDRGLYNEQFF.

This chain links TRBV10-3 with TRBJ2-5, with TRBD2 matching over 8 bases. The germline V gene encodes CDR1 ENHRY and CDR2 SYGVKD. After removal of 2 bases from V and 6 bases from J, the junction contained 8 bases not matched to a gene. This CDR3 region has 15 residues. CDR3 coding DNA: TGTGCCATCAGTGAGCCCAGCGGGAGTATGAAGACCCAGTACTTC. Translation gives CAISEPSGSMKTQYF.

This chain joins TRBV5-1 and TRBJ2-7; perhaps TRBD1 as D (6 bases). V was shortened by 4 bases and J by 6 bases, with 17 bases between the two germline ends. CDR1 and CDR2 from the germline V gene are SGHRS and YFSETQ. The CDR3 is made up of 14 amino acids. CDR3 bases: TGCGCCAGCAGCAGACACAGGGTTCAATCCGAGCAGTACTTC. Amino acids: CASSRHRVQSEQYF.

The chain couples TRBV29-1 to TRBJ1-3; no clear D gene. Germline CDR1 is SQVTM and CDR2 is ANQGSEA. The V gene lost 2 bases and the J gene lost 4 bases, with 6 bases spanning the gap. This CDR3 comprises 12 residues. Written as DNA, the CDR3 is TGCAGCGTTGAAATTTCCGGAAACACCATATATTTT. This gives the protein CSVEISGNTIYF. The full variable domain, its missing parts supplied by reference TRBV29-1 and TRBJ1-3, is SAVISQKPSRDICQRGTSLTIQCQVDSQVTMMFWYRQQPGQSLTLIATANQGSEATYESGFVIDKFPISRPNLTFSTLTVSNMSPEDSSIYLCSVEISGNTIYFGEGSWLTVV.

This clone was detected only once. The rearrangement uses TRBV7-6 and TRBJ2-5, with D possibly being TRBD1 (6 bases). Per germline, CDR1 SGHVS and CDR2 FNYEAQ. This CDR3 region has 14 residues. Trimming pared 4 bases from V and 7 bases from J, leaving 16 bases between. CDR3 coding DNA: TGTGCCAGCAGCTACCAGGGGATTAAAGCGACCCAGTACTTC. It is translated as CASSYQGIKATQYF. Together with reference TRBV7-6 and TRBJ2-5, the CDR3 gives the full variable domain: GAGVSQSPRYKVTKRGQDVALRCDPISGHVSLYWYRQALGQGPEFLTYFNYEAQQDKSGLPNDRFSAERPEGSISTLTIQRTEQRDSAMYRCASSYQGIKATQYFGPGTRLLVL.

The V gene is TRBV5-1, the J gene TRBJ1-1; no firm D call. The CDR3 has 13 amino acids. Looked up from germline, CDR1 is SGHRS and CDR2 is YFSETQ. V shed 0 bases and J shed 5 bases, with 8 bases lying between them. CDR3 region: CASSLVAQTEAFF. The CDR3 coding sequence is TGCGCCAGCAGCTTGGTTGCACAGACTGAAGCTTTCTTT.

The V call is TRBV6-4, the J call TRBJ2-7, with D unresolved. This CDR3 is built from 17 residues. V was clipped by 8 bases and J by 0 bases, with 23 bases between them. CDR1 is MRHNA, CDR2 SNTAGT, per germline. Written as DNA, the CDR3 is TGTGCCAGCTCCCCTCCTTATCTATGTCCAAACTCCTACGAGCAGTACTTC. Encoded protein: CASSPPYLCPNSYEQYF.

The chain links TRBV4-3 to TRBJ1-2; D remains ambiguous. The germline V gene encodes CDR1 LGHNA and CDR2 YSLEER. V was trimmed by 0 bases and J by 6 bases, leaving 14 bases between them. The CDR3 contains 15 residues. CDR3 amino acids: CASSQDLGLKDGYTF. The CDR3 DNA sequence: TGCGCCAGCAGCCAAGATCTAGGGCTTAAGGATGGCTACACCTTC.

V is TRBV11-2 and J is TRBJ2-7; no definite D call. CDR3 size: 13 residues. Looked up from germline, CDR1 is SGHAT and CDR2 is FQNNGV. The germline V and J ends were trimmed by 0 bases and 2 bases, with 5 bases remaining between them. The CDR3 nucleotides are TGTGCCAGCAGCTTAGAGGTCGCCTACGAGCAGTACTTC. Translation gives CASSLEVAYEQYF.

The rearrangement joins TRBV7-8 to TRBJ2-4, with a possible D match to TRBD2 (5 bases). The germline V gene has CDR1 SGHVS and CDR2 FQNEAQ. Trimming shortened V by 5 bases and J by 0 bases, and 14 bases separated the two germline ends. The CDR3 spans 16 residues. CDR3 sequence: CASSPGSFLAKNIQYF. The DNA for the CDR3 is TGTGCCAGCAGCCCGGGGTCTTTTCTAGCCAAAAACATTCAGTACTTC.

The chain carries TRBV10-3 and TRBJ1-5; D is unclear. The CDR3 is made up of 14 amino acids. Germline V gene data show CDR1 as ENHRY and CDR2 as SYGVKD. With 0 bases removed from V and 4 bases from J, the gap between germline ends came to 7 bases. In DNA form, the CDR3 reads TGTGCCATCAGTGAGTCGGGTTTAAATCAGCCCCAGCATTTT. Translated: CAISESGLNQPQHF.

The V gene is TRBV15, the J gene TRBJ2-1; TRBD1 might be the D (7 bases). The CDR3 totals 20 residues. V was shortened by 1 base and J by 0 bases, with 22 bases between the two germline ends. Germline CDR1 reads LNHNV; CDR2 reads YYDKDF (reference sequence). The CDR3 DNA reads TGTGCCACCAGCAGAGTCCGGGGGACAGACGCTCCTAGCTCCTACAATGAGCAGTTCTTC. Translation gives CATSRVRGTDAPSSYNEQFF.

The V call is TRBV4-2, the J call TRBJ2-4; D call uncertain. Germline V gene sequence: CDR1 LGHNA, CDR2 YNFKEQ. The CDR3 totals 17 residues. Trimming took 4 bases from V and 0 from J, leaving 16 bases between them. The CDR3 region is CASSPQPPVIAKNIQYF. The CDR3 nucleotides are TGTGCCAGCAGCCCCCAACCCCCCGTAATAGCCAAAAACATTCAGTACTTC.

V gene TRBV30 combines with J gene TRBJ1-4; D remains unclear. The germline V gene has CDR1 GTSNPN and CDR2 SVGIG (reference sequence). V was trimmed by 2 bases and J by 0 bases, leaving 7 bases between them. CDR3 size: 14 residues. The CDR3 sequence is CAWSTRTTNEKLFF. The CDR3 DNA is TGTGCCTGGAGTACGAGAACAACTAATGAAAAACTGTTTTTT.

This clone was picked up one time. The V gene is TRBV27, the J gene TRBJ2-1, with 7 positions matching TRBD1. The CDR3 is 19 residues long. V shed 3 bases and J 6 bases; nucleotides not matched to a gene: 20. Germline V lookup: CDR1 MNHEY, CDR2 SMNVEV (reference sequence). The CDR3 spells CASSFRVDRPTTLCNEQFF. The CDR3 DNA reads TGTGCCAGCAGTTTTCGGGTGGACAGGCCCACAACTCTTTGCAATGAGCAGTTCTTC.

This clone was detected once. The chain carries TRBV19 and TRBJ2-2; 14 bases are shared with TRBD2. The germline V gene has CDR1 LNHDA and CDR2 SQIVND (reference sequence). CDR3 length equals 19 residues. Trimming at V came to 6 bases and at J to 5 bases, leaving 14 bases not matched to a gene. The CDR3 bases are TGTGCCAGTAGAACCGGACTAGCGGGAGGCGAGTTGAAAACCGGGGAGCTGTTTTTT. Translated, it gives CASRTGLAGGELKTGELFF.

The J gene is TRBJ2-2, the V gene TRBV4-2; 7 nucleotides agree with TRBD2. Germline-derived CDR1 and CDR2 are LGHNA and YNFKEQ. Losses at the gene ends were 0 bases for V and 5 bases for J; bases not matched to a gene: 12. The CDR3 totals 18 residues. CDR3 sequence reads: CASSQDRQGSGQTGELFF. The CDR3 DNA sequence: TGTGCCAGCAGCCAAGATCGCCAAGGTAGCGGGCAGACCGGGGAGCTGTTTTTT.

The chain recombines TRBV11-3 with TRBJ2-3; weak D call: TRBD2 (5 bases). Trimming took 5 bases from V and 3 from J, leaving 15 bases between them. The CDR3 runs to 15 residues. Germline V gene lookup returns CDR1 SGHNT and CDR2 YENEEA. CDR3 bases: TGTGCCAGCAGCCCCACGATTAGCGCGACAGATACGCAGTATTTT. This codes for CASSPTISATDTQYF.